This TCR beta chain was sequenced for a study of neurological immune-mediated disorders. For the study at large: In a group of roughly 34 multiple sclerosis patients, roughly 30 had the relapsing-remitting type and 3 had the secondary progressive type. Notes on the study in general: With the multiple sclerosis repertoire cluster, none of the clinical or MRI features showed an association.

This clonotype was observed a handful of times. The antigen is unknown. V lost 4 bases and J lost 8, with 15 bases in between. CDR1 SGHVS and CDR2 FNYEAQ come from the germline V gene. This CDR3 has 14 residues. Synthesis of cDNA was carried out by template-switch 5'RACE. The reaction used 10-nucleotide random UMIs. TCRdb processed the 5' RACE reads anew with MiXCR; each CDR3 protein has one entry. Counted here are 45,000 to 50,000 distinct CDR3 sequences, around 4% occurring once; the ten biggest clones make up approximately 5.3%. This TCR derives from an older woman with multiple sclerosis. The specimen was PBMCs. The gene calls are TRBV7-6 and TRBJ2-1; the D gene could be TRBD1 or TRBD2 (5 bases each). The CDR3 DNA reads TGTGCCAGCAGCTCCCGGGGCTCGGGGTATGAGCAGTTCTTC. As protein: CASSSRGSGYEQFF.